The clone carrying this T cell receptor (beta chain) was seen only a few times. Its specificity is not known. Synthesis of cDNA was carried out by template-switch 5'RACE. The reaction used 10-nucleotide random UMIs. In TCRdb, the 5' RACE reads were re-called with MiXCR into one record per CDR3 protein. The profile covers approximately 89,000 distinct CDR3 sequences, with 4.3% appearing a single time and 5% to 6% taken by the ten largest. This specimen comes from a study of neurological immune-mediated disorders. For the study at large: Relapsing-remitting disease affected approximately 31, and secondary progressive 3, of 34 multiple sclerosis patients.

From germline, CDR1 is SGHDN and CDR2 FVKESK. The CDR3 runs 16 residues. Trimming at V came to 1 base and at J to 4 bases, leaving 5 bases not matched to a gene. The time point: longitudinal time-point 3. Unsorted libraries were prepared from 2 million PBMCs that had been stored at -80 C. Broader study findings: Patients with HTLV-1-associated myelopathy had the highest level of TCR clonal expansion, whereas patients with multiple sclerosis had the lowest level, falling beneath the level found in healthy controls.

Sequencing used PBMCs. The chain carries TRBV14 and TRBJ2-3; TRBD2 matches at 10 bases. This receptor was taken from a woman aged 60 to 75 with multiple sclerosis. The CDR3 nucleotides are TGTGCCAGCAGCCAAGTTACTAGCGGGATGGCAGATACGCAGTATTTT. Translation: CASSQVTSGMADTQYF.